A single sample gave rise to the 16 T cell receptor beta chains below, sequenced in a study of cytomegalovirus exposure and HLA in healthy donors. 13 Jbeta primers and 60 Vbeta primers were used for the PCR. Some clones are missing from TCRdb's copy, which holds only in-frame ones; the method was immunoSEQ multiplex PCR. Found here are 45,000 to 55,000 clones; the top ten clones hold more than 5.5%. The sequencing sample was made of PBMCs. The receptors here all came from a male donor in good health and CMV-seropositive.

V and J are TRBV30 and TRBJ1-6; no reliable D call. CDR1 is GTSNPN, CDR2 SVGIG, per germline (reference sequence). V was cut by 3 bases and J by 9 bases, with 12 bases left in between. CDR3 length: 13 amino acids. The CDR3 DNA reads as TGTGCCTGGAGCCCAATGGAGGTTTCACCCCTCCACTTT. This encodes CAWSPMEVSPLHF.

V usage is TRBV2 and J usage is TRBJ2-7; D possibly corresponds to TRBD1 (6 bases). V dropped 2 bases and J dropped 7 bases, with 12 bases sitting between them. Germline CDR1 reads SNHLY; CDR2 reads FYNNEI. The CDR3 spans 13 residues. The CDR3 loop is CASSELGAREQYF. The CDR3 region has the DNA TGTGCCAGCAGTGAATTGGGGGCGAGGGAGCAGTACTTC.

The chain is built from TRBV7-2 and TRBJ1-2; D is unclear. Germline-derived CDR1 and CDR2 are SGHTA and FQGNSA. V was shortened by 5 bases and J by 8 bases, with 12 bases between the two germline ends. CDR3 size: 12 residues. The CDR3 spells CASSPRMGGYTF. The CDR3 DNA sequence: TGTGCCAGCAGCCCTCGAATGGGCGGCTACACCTTC.

The chain uses TRBV19 and TRBJ1-6; 9 positions agree with TRBD1. This CDR3 contains 18 residues. Per the germline V gene, CDR1 is LNHDA and CDR2 is SQIVND (reference sequence). The V segment lost 4 bases and the J segment 4 bases; nucleotides outside the gene matches: 11. In nucleotides, the CDR3 is TGTGCCAGTAGTAGCCCTCCCGGGACAGGGCGATATAATTCACCCCTCCACTTT. Translation: CASSSPPGTGRYNSPLHF.

The chain joins TRBV28 to TRBJ2-7; perhaps TRBD1 as D (6 bases). Germline V gene data show CDR1 as MDHEN and CDR2 as SYDVKM. The CDR3 spans 19 residues. Trimming shortened V by 2 bases and J by 3 bases, and 26 bases separated the two germline ends. The CDR3 DNA reads as TGTGCCAGCAGTTTAACCCCCCTCTTCGGACAGCTTGTAAACTACGAGCAGTACTTC. Protein product: CASSLTPLFGQLVNYEQYF. The whole variable domain, remainder taken from reference TRBV28 and TRBJ2-7, is DVKVTQSSRYLVKRTGEKVFLECVQDMDHENMFWYRQDPGLGLRLIYFSYDVKMKEKGDIPEGYSVSREKKERFSLILESASTNQTSMYLCASSLTPLFGQLVNYEQYFGPGTRLTVT.

The chain has TRBV6-6 and TRBJ1-2; D might be TRBD1 (5 bases). The germline V gene has CDR1 MNHNY and CDR2 SVGAGI (reference sequence). The CDR3 loop spans 11 amino acids. V lost 6 bases, J lost 8 bases, and 10 bases lay in between. This chain's CDR3 is CASSSGGGYTF. CDR3 bases: TGTGCCAGCAGCTCGGGGGGAGGCTACACCTTC.

V and J are TRBV6-1 and TRBJ2-7, with a tentative D call TRBD1 (6 bases). The CDR3 covers 17 residues. Germline V gives CDR1 MNHNS, CDR2 SASEGT. The V end was cut by 3 bases, the J end by 4 bases, with 22 bases between. The CDR3 nucleotides are TGTGCCAGCAGTGACGGCATCAGAATCGGGGACACTTACGAGCAGTACTTC. Translation gives CASSDGIRIGDTYEQYF.

This chain links TRBV19 with TRBJ1-5; perhaps TRBD1 as D (5 bases). Per germline, CDR1 LNHDA and CDR2 SQIVND (reference sequence). V was shortened by 5 bases and J by 4 bases, with 9 bases between the two germline ends. This CDR3 is 13 amino acids long. The CDR3 region is CASSPDINQPQHF. In nucleotides, the CDR3 is TGTGCCAGTAGTCCGGACATTAATCAGCCCCAGCATTTT.

The V and J genes are TRBV7-8 and TRBJ1-6; tentatively, D is TRBD1 (6 bases). Germline assignment: CDR1 SGHVS and CDR2 FQNEAQ. This CDR3 comprises 16 residues. Trimming pared 1 base from V and 7 bases from J, leaving 14 bases between. The CDR3, as DNA: TGTGCCAGCAGCTTAGGACAGGCTTTAGGGAATTCACCCCTCCACTTT. Residues: CASSLGQALGNSPLHF.

The chain couples TRBV2 to TRBJ1-2; D gene ambiguous. Germline CDR1 and CDR2: SNHLY and FYNNEI. This CDR3 is 14 amino acids long. The ends were cut back, 5 bases at V and 3 bases at J, with 13 bases in the middle. This CDR3 is CASSRPGGYYGYTF. The DNA for the CDR3 is TGTGCCAGCAGTCGCCCGGGTGGGTACTATGGCTACACCTTC.

V is TRBV6-4 and J is TRBJ2-1, with 11 bases identical to TRBD2. The CDR3 contains 15 residues. The germline CDR1 and CDR2 sequences are MRHNA and SNTAGT. V gave up 0 bases and J gave up 7 bases; unmatched junction bases: 2. CDR3 in amino acids: CASSDSSSGGNEQFF. The DNA of the CDR3 is TGTGCCAGCAGTGACTCGTCTAGCGGGGGGAATGAGCAGTTCTTC.

The V and J genes are TRBV5-6 and TRBJ2-3; D is undetermined. This CDR3 has 15 residues. Germline loops: CDR1 SGHDT, CDR2 YYEEEE. V gave up 0 bases and J gave up 6 bases, with 14 bases separating them. The CDR3 DNA is TGTGCCAGCAGCTTGGGTCGCCCGAGGTCCGATACGCAGTATTTT. This encodes CASSLGRPRSDTQYF.

The genes are TRBV27 and TRBJ1-1; D gene ambiguous. The CDR3 totals 14 residues. V lost 2 bases and J 4 bases, leaving 11 bases between the germline ends. In germline, CDR1 is MNHEY, CDR2 SMNVEV (reference sequence). The CDR3 loop reads CASSLGQVGTEAFF. DNA for the CDR3: TGTGCCAGCAGTTTAGGGCAGGTCGGCACTGAAGCTTTCTTT.

V gene TRBV10-1 combines with J gene TRBJ1-4; TRBD1 agrees at 7 bases. V lost 5 bases and J lost 0; bases outside the gene matches: 6. Germline-derived CDR1 and CDR2 are WNHNN and SYGVQD (reference sequence). This CDR3 comprises 16 residues. CDR3: CASSTTGIATNEKLFF. CDR3 coding DNA: TGCGCCAGCAGTACGACAGGGATCGCAACTAATGAAAAACTGTTTTTT.

CDR3 protein: CASSQNRGDQPQHF. The CDR3 nucleotides read TGCGCCAGCAGCCAAAACAGGGGAGATCAGCCCCAGCATTTT. This chain uses TRBV4-3 with TRBJ1-5; 7 bases line up with TRBD1. V shed 2 bases and J 5 bases; nucleotides not matched to a gene: 3. CDR3 length equals 14 residues. Germline assignment: CDR1 LGHNA and CDR2 YSLEER.

V usage is TRBV7-2 and J usage is TRBJ2-2; TRBD1 matches 9 bases. CDR3 length equals 15 residues. The germline gives CDR1 SGHTA, CDR2 FQGNSA. V lost 6 bases to trimming and J lost 3 bases; unmatched junction nucleotides: 5. The CDR3 region is CASSSGTGYTGELFF. The CDR3 DNA is TGTGCCAGCAGTTCCGGGACAGGGTACACCGGGGAGCTGTTTTTT.